Below are 16 T cell receptor beta chains sequenced from a single sample in a study of T cell responses to AZD1222 COVID-19 vaccine (dated by TCRdb to the early 2020s). Libraries came from the immunoSEQ multiplex PCR assay. The source is immuneACCESS, and TCRdb retained only in-frame sequences with V and J called. Part of the clones is not carried over; for the studies checked, unresolved V genes explain less than half of this, and the remainder is unexplained. The sample table records 95,000 to 100,000 clones; 85% to 95% of these occur just once. The ten top clones hold about an eighth of the sample. This sample's time point label indicates: baseline before first vaccination. Sequenced material: peripheral blood, taken on day 0 of AZD1222 vaccination. The receptors derive from an adult in good health.

This CDR3 reads CASSYSGLRTDTQYF. The DNA for the CDR3 is TGTGCCAGCAGTTACTCGGGACTCCGCACAGATACGCAGTATTTT. The V call is TRBV6-2 or TRBV6-3, the J call TRBJ2-3; possible D gene TRBD2, 6 bases. The CDR3 contains 15 residues. CDR1 is MNHEY, CDR2 SVGEGT, per germline. The V end was cut by 0 bases, the J end by 1 base, with 8 bases between.

This clone was counted many times. The CDR3 nucleotides read TGTGCCAGCATTAAAAGACGGGACGGACCCTACGAGCAGTACTTC. Translated, it gives CASIKRRDGPYEQYF. The genes are TRBV6-5 and TRBJ2-7, with D perhaps being TRBD1 or TRBD2 (5 bases each). CDR3 length equals 15 residues. V lost 7 bases, J lost 2 bases, and 18 bases lay in between. The V gene's germline CDR1 is MNHEY and CDR2 SVGAGI.

This clone was found once. The gene calls are TRBV6-5 and TRBJ1-3; TRBD1 agrees at 9 bases. This CDR3 contains 15 residues. V was clipped by 6 bases and J by 1 base; unmatched bases: 4. The germline V gene encodes CDR1 MNHEY and CDR2 SVGAGI. The CDR3 DNA reads as TGTGCCAGCAGAATAGACAGGGGGTCTGGAAACACCATATATTTT. This encodes CASRIDRGSGNTIYF.

The V gene is TRBV6-5, the J gene TRBJ1-2, with 8 bases identical to TRBD1. Germline V lookup: CDR1 MNHEY, CDR2 SVGAGI. Trimming removed 6 bases from V and 4 bases from J; junction bases left unmatched: 4. This CDR3 has 13 residues. This CDR3 reads CASRPQGAYGYTF. Written as DNA, the CDR3 is TGTGCCAGCAGACCTCAGGGGGCCTATGGCTACACCTTC.

The chain couples TRBV19 to TRBJ2-5, with D unresolved. The germline CDR1 and CDR2 sequences are LNHDA and SQIVND (reference sequence). The V end was cut by 3 bases, the J end by 3 bases, with 11 bases between. The CDR3 length is 14 residues. Here the CDR3 DNA reads TGTGCCAGTAGTATGACACGGAAAGAAGAGACCCAGTACTTC. Its protein product is CASSMTRKEETQYF.

This clone was detected only a few times. The chain combines TRBV6-2 or TRBV6-3 with TRBJ1-3; unclear D gene. The V and J ends lost 2 bases and 1 base respectively, with 6 bases between them. Germline lookup yields CDR1 MNHEY and CDR2 SVGEGT. The CDR3 is 14 residues long. The CDR3 protein is CASSYSVSGNTIYF. DNA for the CDR3: TGTGCCAGCAGTTACAGCGTTTCTGGAAACACCATATATTTT.

The gene calls are TRBV3-1 (or the pseudogene TRBV3-2) and TRBJ2-3, with D possibly TRBD2 on 6 matching bases. Trimming left V 0 bases short and J 0 bases short, with 7 bases between. The V gene's germline CDR1 is LGHDT and CDR2 YNNKEL (reference sequence). The CDR3 covers 15 residues. CDR3 protein: CASSQEGLSTDTQYF. As DNA, the CDR3 is TGTGCCAGCAGCCAAGAGGGACTTAGCACAGATACGCAGTATTTT.

This chain connects TRBV18 to TRBJ2-2; 7 nucleotides agree with TRBD1. V gave up 2 bases and J gave up 9 bases; unmatched junction bases: 12. Germline V gene data show CDR1 as KGHSH and CDR2 as LQKENI. The CDR3 is 16 residues long. CDR3 protein: CASSPEGTVAARELFF. The CDR3 DNA sequence: TGTGCCAGCTCACCAGAAGGGACAGTGGCAGCCCGGGAGCTGTTTTTT.

The rearrangement links TRBV28 to TRBJ1-2; 7 bases align to TRBD1. Germline trimming cut 6 bases from V and 5 bases from J; bases unmatched to any gene: 12. The germline CDR1 and CDR2 sequences are MDHEN and SYDVKM. The CDR3 totals 15 residues. CDR3 DNA: TGTGCCAGCAGCGTACAACCGGGACAGAGATATGGCTACACCTTC. It is translated as CASSVQPGQRYGYTF.

This clone was seen more than once but under ten times. The J gene is TRBJ1-1, the V gene TRBV19, with 10 nucleotides matching TRBD1. The CDR3 sequence is 14 residues long. V gave up 6 bases and J gave up 6 bases; unmatched junction bases: 7. Germline V gene sequence: CDR1 LNHDA, CDR2 SQIVND (reference sequence). As DNA, the CDR3 is TGTGCCAGTAGCCGGACAGGGGGTAGCCCTGAAGCTTTCTTT. Translated: CASSRTGGSPEAFF.

The chain combines TRBV19 with TRBJ1-5; the D gene is possibly TRBD1 (6 bases). Trimming took off 2 bases at V and 4 bases at J, with 9 bases between the two ends. Germline CDR1 LNHDA, CDR2 SQIVND (reference sequence). This CDR3 region has 14 residues. The CDR3 sequence: CASSIQQGNQPQHF. The CDR3 coding sequence is TGTGCCAGTAGTATACAGCAGGGGAATCAGCCCCAGCATTTT. The full variable domain, in which reference TRBV19 and TRBJ1-5 provide the parts outside the CDR3, is DGGITQSPKYLFRKEGQNVTLSCEQNLNHDAMYWYRQDPGQGLRLIYYSQIVNDFQKGDIAEGYSVSREKKESFPLTVTSAQKNPTAFYLCASSIQQGNQPQHFGDGTRLSIL.

This chain connects TRBV5-5 to TRBJ1-2, with D unclear. Trimming shortened V by 0 bases and J by 2 bases, and 11 bases separated the two germline ends. In germline, CDR1 is SGHKS, CDR2 YYEKEE (reference sequence). The CDR3 loop spans 15 amino acids. This chain's CDR3 is CASSLVRGVNYGYTF. The CDR3 DNA reads TGTGCCAGCAGCTTGGTACGTGGGGTGAACTATGGCTACACCTTC.

The rearrangement joins TRBV28 to TRBJ1-1; no clear D. This CDR3 has 13 residues. V was clipped by 5 bases and J by 1 base, with 8 bases between them. Germline V gene sequence: CDR1 MDHEN, CDR2 SYDVKM. CDR3 sequence: CASSDHENTEAFF. CDR3 DNA: TGTGCCAGCAGTGATCACGAGAACACTGAAGCTTTCTTT.

This clone appeared a single time. The chain recombines TRBV24-1 with TRBJ2-3; TRBD1 matches 7 bases. Germline V gene lookup returns CDR1 KGHDR and CDR2 SFDVKD. The CDR3 runs 15 residues. Trimming cost V 5 bases and J 2 bases; bases outside gene matches: 6. The CDR3 region has the DNA TGTGCCACCAGTGGCGACAGGGCAATCACAGATACGCAGTATTTT. Translated: CATSGDRAITDTQYF.

This chain connects TRBV2 to TRBJ2-1; weak D call: TRBD2 (6 bases). The germline V gene has CDR1 SNHLY and CDR2 FYNNEI. V lost 2 bases and J 0 bases, leaving 8 bases between the germline ends. This CDR3 has 15 amino acids. In DNA form, the CDR3 reads TGTGCCAGCAGTGAAAGGCGGGACTCCTACAATGAGCAGTTCTTC. It yields the protein CASSERRDSYNEQFF. Combining the CDR3 with reference TRBV2 and TRBJ2-1 gives the whole variable domain EPEVTQTPSHQVTQMGQEVILRCVPISNHLYFYWYRQILGQKVEFLVSFYNNEISEKSEIFDDQFSVERPDGSNFTLKIRSTKLEDSAMYFCASSERRDSYNEQFFGPGTRLTVL.

The CDR3 region is CASSMGPTGGNTEAFF. In DNA, the CDR3 is TGTGCCAGTAGTATGGGACCGACTGGAGGGAACACTGAAGCTTTCTTT. The chain joins TRBV19 to TRBJ1-1, with D possibly TRBD1 on 5 matching bases. Germline CDR1 is LNHDA and CDR2 is SQIVND (reference sequence). The CDR3 runs to 16 residues. Trimming cost V 3 bases and J 1 base, with 15 bases left between them.